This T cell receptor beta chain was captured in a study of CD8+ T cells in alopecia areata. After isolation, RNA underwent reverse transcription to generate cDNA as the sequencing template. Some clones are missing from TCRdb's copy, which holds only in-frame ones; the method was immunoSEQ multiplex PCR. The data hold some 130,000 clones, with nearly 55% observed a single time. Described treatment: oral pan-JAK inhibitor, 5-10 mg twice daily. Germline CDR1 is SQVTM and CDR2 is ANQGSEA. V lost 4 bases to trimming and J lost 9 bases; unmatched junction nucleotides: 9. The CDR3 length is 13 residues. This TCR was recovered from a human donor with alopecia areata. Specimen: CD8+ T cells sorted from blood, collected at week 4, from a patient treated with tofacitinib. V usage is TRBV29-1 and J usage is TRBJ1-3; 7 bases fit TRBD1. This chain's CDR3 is CSVGDRVESTIYF. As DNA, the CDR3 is TGCAGCGTTGGCGACAGGGTGGAGTCCACCATATATTTT.